This T cell receptor (beta chain) was obtained from a study of T cell responses to AZD1222 COVID-19 vaccine. Generated by immunoSEQ multiplex PCR, the TCRdb table keeps only in-frame clones and is missing some. The profile covers tens of thousands of clones, with roughly 89% appearing a single time and approximately 7% taken by the ten largest. This clonotype was obtained from an adult in good health. This material consisted of peripheral blood, taken on day 0 of AZD1222 vaccination.

CDR3 nucleotide sequence: TGTGCCAGCAGCTTAACTGGGGCAGGGGGCACAGATACGCAGTATTTT. Residues: CASSLTGAGGTDTQYF. The V and J genes are TRBV7-2 and TRBJ2-3; TRBD1 might be the D (6 bases). The germline V gene encodes CDR1 SGHTA and CDR2 FQGNSA. The CDR3 is 16 amino acids. V lost 2 bases and J lost 1, with 13 bases in between.